This T cell receptor beta chain was profiled in a study of identical twins. Whole-study results and caveats: Conclusions were drawn cross-sectionally by statistical analysis, without following the same donors.

A remark on this clonotype: Its target is not known.

CDR1 and CDR2 from the germline V gene are LNHNV and YYDKDF (reference sequence). This CDR3 contains 15 residues. Trimming left V 0 bases short and J 4 bases short, with 9 bases between. A universal primer site arose from template switching, and cDNA bore unique molecular identifiers. TCRdb re-called the 5' RACE reads through MiXCR, storing one row per CDR3 protein. The table lists around 680,000 distinct CDR3 sequences, around 8.6% of them singletons, with 0.85% to 1% in the top ten. Another study also made use of these data, one on yellow fever vaccine responses in identical twins.

The source of this sequence is a woman under 30 in good health. The sample was PBMCs. The chain couples TRBV15 to TRBJ2-2; D may be TRBD2 (5 bases). CDR3 coding DNA: TGTGCCACCAGCAGAGAAAGACTATCCACCGGGGAGCTGTTTTTT. The encoded protein is CATSRERLSTGELFF. The full variable domain, in which reference TRBV15 and TRBJ2-2 provide the parts outside the CDR3, is DAMVIQNPRYQVTQFGKPVTLSCSQTLNHNVMYWYQQKSSQAPKLLFHYYDKDFNNEADTPDNFQSRRPNTSFCFLDIRSPGLGDTAMYLCATSRERLSTGELFFGEGSRLTVL.